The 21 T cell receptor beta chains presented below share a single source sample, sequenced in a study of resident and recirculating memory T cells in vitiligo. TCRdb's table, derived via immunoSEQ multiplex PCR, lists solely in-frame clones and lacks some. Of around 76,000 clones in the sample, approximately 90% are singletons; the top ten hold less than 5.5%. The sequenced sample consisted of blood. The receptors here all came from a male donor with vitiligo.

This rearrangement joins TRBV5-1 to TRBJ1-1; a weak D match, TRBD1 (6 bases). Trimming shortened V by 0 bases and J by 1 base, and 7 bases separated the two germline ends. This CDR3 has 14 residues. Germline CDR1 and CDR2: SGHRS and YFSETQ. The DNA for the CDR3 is TGCGCCAGCAGCTTGGGGGACACGAACACTGAAGCTTTCTTT. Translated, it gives CASSLGDTNTEAFF.

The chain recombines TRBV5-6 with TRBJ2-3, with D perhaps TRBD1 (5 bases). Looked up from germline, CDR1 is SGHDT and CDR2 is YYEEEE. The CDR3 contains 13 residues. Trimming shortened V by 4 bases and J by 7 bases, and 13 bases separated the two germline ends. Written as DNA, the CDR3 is TGTGCCAGCAGCGCTCCGACAGCCCATACGCAGTATTTT. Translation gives CASSAPTAHTQYF.

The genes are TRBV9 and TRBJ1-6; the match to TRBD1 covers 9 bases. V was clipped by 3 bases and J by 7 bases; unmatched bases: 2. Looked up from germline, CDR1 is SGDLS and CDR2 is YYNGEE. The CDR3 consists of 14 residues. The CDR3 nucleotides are TGTGCCAGCAGCGCCGGGACAGGGAATTCACCCCTCCACTTT. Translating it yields CASSAGTGNSPLHF.

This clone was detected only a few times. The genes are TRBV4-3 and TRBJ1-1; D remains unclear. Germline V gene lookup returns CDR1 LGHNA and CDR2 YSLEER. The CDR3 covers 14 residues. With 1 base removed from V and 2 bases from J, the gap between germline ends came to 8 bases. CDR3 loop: CASSQVHFNTEAFF. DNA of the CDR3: TGCGCCAGCAGCCAAGTCCATTTCAACACTGAAGCTTTCTTT.

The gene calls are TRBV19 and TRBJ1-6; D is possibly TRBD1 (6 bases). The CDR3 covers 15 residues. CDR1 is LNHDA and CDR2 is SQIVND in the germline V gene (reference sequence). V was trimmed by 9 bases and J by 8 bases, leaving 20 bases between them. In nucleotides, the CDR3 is TGTGCCAGCTCCTGGTGGGACAAAGTTGATTCACCCCTCCACTTT. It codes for CASSWWDKVDSPLHF.

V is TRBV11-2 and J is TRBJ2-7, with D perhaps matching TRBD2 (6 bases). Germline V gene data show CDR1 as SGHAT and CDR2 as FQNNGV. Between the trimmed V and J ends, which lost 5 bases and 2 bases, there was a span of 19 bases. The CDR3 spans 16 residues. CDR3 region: CASSQSRGLRAYEQYF. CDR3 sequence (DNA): TGTGCCAGCAGCCAATCGCGGGGTCTCCGGGCCTACGAGCAGTACTTC.

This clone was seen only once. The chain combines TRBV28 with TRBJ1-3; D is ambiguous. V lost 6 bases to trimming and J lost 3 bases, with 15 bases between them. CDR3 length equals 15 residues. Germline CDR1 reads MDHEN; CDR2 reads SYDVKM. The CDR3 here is CASSTNSLIGNTIYF. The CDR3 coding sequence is TGTGCCAGCAGCACAAACAGCCTTATTGGAAACACCATATATTTT.

The DNA of the CDR3 is TGTGCCAGCCTCCCCCGACCAGGGGTGGCTCCTCTCCTCCAAGAGACCCAGTACTTC. As protein: CASLPRPGVAPLLQETQYF. This chain uses TRBV28 with TRBJ2-5; a weak D match, TRBD1 (6 bases). CDR1 is MDHEN, CDR2 SYDVKM, per germline. This CDR3 has 19 residues. The ends were cut back, 8 bases at V and 1 base at J, with 29 bases in the middle.

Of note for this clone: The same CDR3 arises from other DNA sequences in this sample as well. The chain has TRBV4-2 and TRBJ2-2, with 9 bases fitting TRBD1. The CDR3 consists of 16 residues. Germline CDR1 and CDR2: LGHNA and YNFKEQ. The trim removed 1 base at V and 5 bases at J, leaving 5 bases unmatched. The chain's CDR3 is CASSQGTGAGTGELFF. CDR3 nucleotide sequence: TGTGCCAGCAGCCAAGGGACAGGGGCCGGGACCGGGGAGCTGTTTTTT.

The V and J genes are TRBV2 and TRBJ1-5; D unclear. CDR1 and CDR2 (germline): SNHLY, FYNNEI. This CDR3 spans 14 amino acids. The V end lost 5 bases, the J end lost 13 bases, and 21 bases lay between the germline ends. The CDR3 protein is CASSPYEKAGLQHF. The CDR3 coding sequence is TGTGCCAGCAGTCCCTACGAGAAGGCAGGTTTGCAGCATTTT.

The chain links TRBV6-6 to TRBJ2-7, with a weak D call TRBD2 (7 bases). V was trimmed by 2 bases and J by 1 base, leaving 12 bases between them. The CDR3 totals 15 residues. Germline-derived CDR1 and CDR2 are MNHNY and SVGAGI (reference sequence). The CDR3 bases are TGTGCCAGCAGTTACGGGGGGGCCCCGTCCTACGAGCAGTACTTC. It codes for CASSYGGAPSYEQYF.

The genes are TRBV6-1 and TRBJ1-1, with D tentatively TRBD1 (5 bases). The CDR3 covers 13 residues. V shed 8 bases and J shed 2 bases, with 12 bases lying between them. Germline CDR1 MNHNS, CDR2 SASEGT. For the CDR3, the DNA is TGTGCCAGCCGACAGTCCCTTAACACTGAAGCTTTCTTT. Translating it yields CASRQSLNTEAFF.

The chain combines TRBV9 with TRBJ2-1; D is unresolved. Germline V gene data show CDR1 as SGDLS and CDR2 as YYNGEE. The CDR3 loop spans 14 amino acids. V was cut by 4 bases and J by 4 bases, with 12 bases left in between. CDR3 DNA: TGTGCCAGCAGCCCCACCCCCGGGTACAATGAGCAGTTCTTC. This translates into CASSPTPGYNEQFF. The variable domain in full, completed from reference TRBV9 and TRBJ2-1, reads DSGVTQTPKHLITATGQRVTLRCSPRSGDLSVYWYQQSLDQGLQFLIQYYNGEERAKGNILERFSAQQFPDLHSELNLSSLELGDSALYFCASSPTPGYNEQFFGPGTRLTVL.

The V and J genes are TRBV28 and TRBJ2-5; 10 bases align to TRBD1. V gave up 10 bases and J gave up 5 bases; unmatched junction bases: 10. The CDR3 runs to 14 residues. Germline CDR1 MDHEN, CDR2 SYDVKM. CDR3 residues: CATGQGLRQETQYF. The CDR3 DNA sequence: TGTGCCACGGGACAGGGGTTGCGGCAGGAGACCCAGTACTTC.

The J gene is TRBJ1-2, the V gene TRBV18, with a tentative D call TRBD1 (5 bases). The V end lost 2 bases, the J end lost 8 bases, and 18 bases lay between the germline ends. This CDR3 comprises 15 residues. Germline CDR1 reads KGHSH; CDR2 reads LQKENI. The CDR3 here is CASSPATPGIIGYTF. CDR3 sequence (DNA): TGTGCCAGCTCACCAGCTACGCCAGGGATAATCGGCTACACCTTC.

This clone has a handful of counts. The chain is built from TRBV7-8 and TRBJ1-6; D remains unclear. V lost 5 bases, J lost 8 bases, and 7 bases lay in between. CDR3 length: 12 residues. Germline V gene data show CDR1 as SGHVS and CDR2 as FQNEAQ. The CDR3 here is CASSIGHSPLHF. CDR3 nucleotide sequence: TGTGCCAGCAGCATAGGGCATTCACCCCTCCACTTT.

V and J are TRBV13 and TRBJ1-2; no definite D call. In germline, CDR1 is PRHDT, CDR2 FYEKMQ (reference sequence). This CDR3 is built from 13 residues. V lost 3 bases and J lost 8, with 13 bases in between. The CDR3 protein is CASSFIPSRGYTF. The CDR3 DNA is TGTGCCAGCAGCTTCATCCCCTCGAGGGGCTACACCTTC.

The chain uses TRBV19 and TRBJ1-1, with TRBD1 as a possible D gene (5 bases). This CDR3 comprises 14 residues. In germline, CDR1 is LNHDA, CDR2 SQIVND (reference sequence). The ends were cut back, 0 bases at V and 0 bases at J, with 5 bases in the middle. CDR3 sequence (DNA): TGTGCCAGTAGTATAGACAGGGTGAACACTGAAGCTTTCTTT. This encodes CASSIDRVNTEAFF.

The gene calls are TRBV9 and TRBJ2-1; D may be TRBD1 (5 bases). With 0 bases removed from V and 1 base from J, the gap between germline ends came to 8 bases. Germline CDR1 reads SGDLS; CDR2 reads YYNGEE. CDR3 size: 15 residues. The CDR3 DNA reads TGTGCCAGCAGCGTAGCTCAGGGATCCTACAATGAGCAGTTCTTC. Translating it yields CASSVAQGSYNEQFF.

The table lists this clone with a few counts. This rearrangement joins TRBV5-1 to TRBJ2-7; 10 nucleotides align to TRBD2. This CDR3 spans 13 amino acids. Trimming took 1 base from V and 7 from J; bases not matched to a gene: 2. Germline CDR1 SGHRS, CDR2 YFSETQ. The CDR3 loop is CASSLTSGEEQYF. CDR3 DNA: TGCGCCAGCAGCTTGACTAGCGGGGAAGAGCAGTACTTC.

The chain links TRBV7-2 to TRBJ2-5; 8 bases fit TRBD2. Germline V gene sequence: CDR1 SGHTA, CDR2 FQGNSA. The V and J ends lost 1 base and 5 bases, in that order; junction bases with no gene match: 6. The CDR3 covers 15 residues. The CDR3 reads CASSLGGGGRETQYF. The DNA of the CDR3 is TGTGCCAGCAGCTTAGGTGGCGGGGGGCGTGAGACCCAGTACTTC.